The rows below give T cell receptor beta chains drawn from one sample of a study of blood T cell repertoires in COVID-19. Using immunoSEQ multiplex PCR, the repertoire was profiled, and TCRdb retains in-frame clones only, with some absent. The sample lists around 260,000 clones; roughly nine tenths were seen once. Material: peripheral blood. These receptors were obtained from a woman aged 25 to 39 with COVID-19, enrolled during active disease. Both conserved end residues are part of each CDR3. D genes are given only for firm matches. The listing skips clone size in some rows; elsewhere it reads once, few, many or a size class.

j_gene | abundance | d_gene | v_gene | len | CDR3nt | CDR3aa
TRBJ2-1 | NA | NA | TRBV21-1 | 16 | TGTGCCAGCAGCAAAGCGCTCAAACAGATCGACAATGAGCAGTTCTTC | CASSKALKQIDNEQFF
TRBJ1-3 | NA | NA | TRBV2 | 16 | TGTGCCAGCAGGAGGGAGGCCCAAGCCTCTGGAAACACCATATATTTT | CASRREAQASGNTIYF
TRBJ2-7 | NA | TRBD2 | TRBV28 | 15 | TGTGCCAGCAGTCCACTAGCGGGAGGGCCCTACGAGCAGTACTTC | CASSPLAGGPYEQYF
TRBJ1-5 | NA | NA | TRBV6-1 | 15 | TGTGCCAGCAGTGAAGGCGGCTTAGGTGGACAGCCCCAGCATTTT | CASSEGGLGGQPQHF
TRBJ2-5 | few | NA | TRBV29-1 | 11 | TGCAGCGTCCAAGTCAGGGAGACCCAGTACTTC | CSVQVRETQYF
TRBJ2-7 | NA | NA | TRBV9 | 16 | TGTGCCAGCAGCGTAGGAGGAAGCGGCCCGCCCCACGAGCAGTACTTC | CASSVGGSGPPHEQYF
TRBJ2-3 | NA | TRBD1 | TRBV19 | 18 | TGTGCCAGTAGTATAGATCTGACGGGACAGGGCTTCACAGATACGCAGTATTTT | CASSIDLTGQGFTDTQYF
TRBJ2-2 | NA | TRBD2 | TRBV27 | 19 | TGTGCCAGCAGTTTTCTAGCGGGAGGGATAGGTGCGGGCACCGGGGAGCTGTTTTTT | CASSFLAGGIGAGTGELFF
TRBJ2-4 | NA | TRBD2 | TRBV27 | 15 | TGTGCCAGCAGTGTGGCGGGAGTAGCCAAAAACATTCAGTACTTC | CASSVAGVAKNIQYF
TRBJ2-1 | NA | TRBD2 | TRBV19 | 17 | TGTGCCAGTAGTATGAGGTCCCTAGCGGGAGGTGGCAATGAGCAGTTCTTC | CASSMRSLAGGGNEQFF
TRBJ1-5 | once | TRBD1 | TRBV4-1 | 15 | TGCGCCAGCAGCCCGTGGGACAGGGGAAATCAGCCCCAGCATTTT | CASSPWDRGNQPQHF
TRBJ2-3 | NA | TRBD2 | TRBV2 | 14 | TGTGCCAGCAATAATCGGGGGGGCACAGATACGCAGTATTTT | CASNNRGGTDTQYF
TRBJ2-4 | NA | TRBD2 | TRBV19 | 19 | TGTGCCAGTAGTCCCAGTTGGGTAGCGGGAGGGCCGGCCAAAAACATTCAGTACTTC | CASSPSWVAGGPAKNIQYF
TRBJ2-3 | NA | NA | TRBV11-2 | 14 | TGTGCCAGCAGCTTAGAACGCGTGACAGATACGCAGTATTTT | CASSLERVTDTQYF
TRBJ2-5 | NA | TRBD2 | TRBV5-8 | 18 | TGTGCCAGCAGCTTAAGATATCCGGGACTAGCGGGAGGCCAGACCCAGTACTTC | CASSLRYPGLAGGQTQYF
TRBJ1-4 | NA | NA | TRBV30 | 14 | TGTGCCTGGAGCCGAGGGGGAGAGGATGAAAAACTGTTTTTT | CAWSRGGEDEKLFF
TRBJ2-7 | few | TRBD2 | TRBV30 | 16 | TGTGCCTGGAGTGTCTGGGGGGCTAGCGGGAGACAGGGGCAGTACTTC | CAWSVWGASGRQGQYF
TRBJ2-7 | NA | TRBD2 | TRBV5-5 | 16 | TGTGCCAGCAGCTTGGATTCTGGACTAGCAGGCTACGAGCAGTACTTC | CASSLDSGLAGYEQYF
TRBJ2-2 | NA | TRBD2 | TRBV19 | 16 | TGTGCCAGTAGTTGGGGACTAGCGGGGCTCACCGGGGAGCTGTTTTTT | CASSWGLAGLTGELFF
TRBJ2-1 | NA | NA | TRBV7-2 | 14 | TGTGCCAGCCTTACTAGTAGGCCCTACAATGAGCAGTTCTTC | CASLTSRPYNEQFF
TRBJ2-7 | NA | TRBD2 | TRBV10-3 | 14 | TGTGCCATCCAGCCTAGCGGGAGGGAGGGCGAGCAGTACTTC | CAIQPSGREGEQYF
TRBJ1-1 | NA | TRBD1 | TRBV27 | 12 | TGTGCCAGCAGTTCTCGGACAGGGAAAGCTTTCTTT | CASSSRTGKAFF
TRBJ1-2 | NA | NA | TRBV12-3/TRBV12-4 | 11 | TGTGCCAGCAGTGATAACTATGGCTACACTTTC | CASSDNYGYTF
TRBJ1-2 | NA | NA | TRBV5-4 | 16 | TGTGCCAGCAGCCCCGGGGGGTCCAGGGTGGACTATGGCTACACCTTC | CASSPGGSRVDYGYTF
TRBJ2-7 | NA | TRBD1 | TRBV25-1 | 15 | TGTGCCAGCAGTGAAGTGACAGGGGCAGCCTACGAGCAGTACTTC | CASSEVTGAAYEQYF
TRBJ1-4 | NA | NA | TRBV30 | 13 | TGTGCCTGGAGCAGAAGACTTAATGAAAAACTGTTTTTT | CAWSRRLNEKLFF
TRBJ1-1 | NA | TRBD1 | TRBV7-9 | 14 | TGTGCCAGCAGCTGGGGACAGAAGAACACTGAAGCTTTCTTT | CASSWGQKNTEAFF
TRBJ2-7 | NA | NA | TRBV28 | 13 | TGTGCCAGTTTTGCGGGCTCAACCTACGAGCAGTACTTC | CASFAGSTYEQYF
TRBJ1-2 | NA | NA | TRBV5-6 | 14 | TGTGCCAGCAGCTTGGTGAGGCAGGGCTATGGCTACACCTTC | CASSLVRQGYGYTF
TRBJ1-1 | NA | NA | TRBV30 | 13 | TGTGCCTGGAGTGTATTGGGGCAGTCTGAAGCTTTCTTT | CAWSVLGQSEAFF
TRBJ1-5 | NA | NA | TRBV7-2 | 15 | TGTGCCAGCAGCTTAGAAACAGAGCTCAAACAGCCCCAGCATTTT | CASSLETELKQPQHF
TRBJ2-5 | NA | NA | TRBV27 | 18 | TGTGCCAGCAGTTCCTCAGGACAGGGACTAATTCTGGGGGAGACCCAGTACTTC | CASSSSGQGLILGETQYF
TRBJ2-7 | NA | TRBD2 | TRBV7-9 | 15 | TGTGCCAGCAGCACGACTAGCGGAGCTTCCTACGAGCAGTACTTC | CASSTTSGASYEQYF
TRBJ1-1 | NA | NA | TRBV27 | 14 | TGTGCCAGCAACGGAGGGGCTCAGAACACTGAAGCTTTCTTT | CASNGGAQNTEAFF
TRBJ1-1 | once | TRBD1 | TRBV5-1 | 15 | TGCGCCAGCAGCTGGTCCCGGGACAGTGGCAGTGAAGCTTTCTTT | CASSWSRDSGSEAFF
TRBJ2-7 | NA | TRBD2 | TRBV29-1 | 16 | TGCAGCGTTGATCGCGAGATAACTAGCGGGAGATACGAGCAGTACTTC | CSVDREITSGRYEQYF
TRBJ1-4 | NA | NA | TRBV7-9 | 16 | TGTGCCAGCAGCTTGTCCGGAAGGGAGGAGAATGAAAAACTGTTTTTT | CASSLSGREENEKLFF
TRBJ1-1 | few | NA | TRBV19 | 15 | TGTGCCAGTAGTAACCGCCTCCGGGGGAACACTGAAGCTTTCTTT | CASSNRLRGNTEAFF
TRBJ1-4 | NA | NA | TRBV6-5 | 14 | TGTGCCAGCAGTTACTCGGCGGGCTATGAAAAACTGTTTTTT | CASSYSAGYEKLFF
TRBJ2-2 | NA | TRBD2 | TRBV5-1 | 15 | TGCGCCAGCAGCTTGACTAGCGGGAGTACCGGGGAGCTGTTTTTT | CASSLTSGSTGELFF
TRBJ2-2 | NA | NA | TRBV21-1 | 15 | TGTGCCAGCAACCCCAGGGGATCGAACACCGGGGAGCTGTTTTTT | CASNPRGSNTGELFF